Listed here are 15 T cell receptor beta chains from one sample, sequenced in a study of T cells in Graves' hyperthyroidism and ophthalmopathy. RNA transcripts were the template for amplifying TCR beta CDR3 regions. Initially, a first-round RT-PCR of the TCR CDR3 employed the HTBI primer set. MiXCR, applied by TCRdb to the multiplex PCR reads, yields one record per CDR3 protein. The sample includes roughly 530,000 distinct CDR3 sequences, about a sixth of them seen just once. The sample comprised blood. These receptors were taken from a woman aged 18-29 years with Graves' ophthalmopathy.

This clonotype was counted at least ten times. The V call is TRBV12-3 or TRBV12-4, the J call TRBJ1-1, with D unresolved. CDR3 length: 13 residues. Trimming took 3 bases from V and 2 from J, leaving 7 bases between them. Here the CDR3 reads CASSFAINTEAFF. The CDR3 DNA reads as TGTGCCAGCAGTTTTGCTATTAACACTGAAGCTTTCTTT.

This clonotype was seen repeatedly, ten times or more. The chain carries TRBV20-1 and TRBJ1-2, with unresolved D. Trimming cost V 0 bases and J 8 bases, with 19 bases left between them. The germline CDR1 and CDR2 sequences are DFQATT and SNEGSKA (reference sequence). CDR3 length: 15 amino acids. The CDR3 nucleotides are TGCAGTGCTAGAGATAGTTTAGTGGCTTCGGGGGGCTACACCTTC. Protein sequence: CSARDSLVASGGYTF.

As to this clonotype: This may come from a read error, since a much larger clone is one base off. The chain has TRBV28 and TRBJ1-4, with D possibly matching TRBD1 (6 bases). The CDR3 extends over 18 amino acids. The germline gives CDR1 MDHEN, CDR2 SYDVKM. The CDR3, as DNA: TGTGCCAGCAGTTTAGATCGCAGGGGAAAGGGAAAAGGAGAAAGACTGTTTTTT. Protein: CASSLDRRGKGKGERLFF.

This clonotype came up many times. This chain links TRBV10-3 with TRBJ2-1; a weak D match, TRBD1 (6 bases). Per the germline V gene, CDR1 is ENHRY and CDR2 is SYGVKD. The CDR3 runs 11 residues. V lost 10 bases and J 8 bases, leaving 12 bases between the germline ends. CDR3 region: CATAPGDEQFF. For the CDR3, the DNA is TGTGCCACGGCGCCAGGGGATGAGCAGTTCTTC.

The chain links TRBV5-1 to TRBJ2-5; 7 bases line up with TRBD1. V shed 7 bases and J 2 bases; nucleotides not matched to a gene: 5. Germline assignment: CDR1 SGHRS and CDR2 YFSETQ. This CDR3 has 13 residues. As DNA, the CDR3 is TGCGCCAGCCGTGGACAGGTACAAGAGACCCAGTACTTC. It yields the protein CASRGQVQETQYF.

In this sample, this clonotype turned up a few times. The V gene is TRBV28, the J gene TRBJ1-5, with D uncertain. This CDR3 comprises 14 residues. Trimming took off 4 bases at V and 12 bases at J, with 19 bases between the two ends. Germline V gene sequence: CDR1 MDHEN, CDR2 SYDVKM. CDR3 in amino acids: CASSSSMTSTGQHF. The CDR3 coding sequence is TGTGCCAGCAGTTCAAGCATGACCTCCACGGGCCAGCATTTT.

Of note for this clonotype: A read error may produce the germline difference seen at one junction end. The rearrangement uses TRBV10-2 and TRBJ2-3, with a weak D call TRBD2 (5 bases). The germline V gene encodes CDR1 WSHSY and CDR2 SAAADI. The CDR3 is 14 amino acids. This chain's CDR3 is CASGDPGSTDTQYF. In nucleotides, the CDR3 is TGCGCCAGCGGTGATCCGGGATCCACAGATACGCAGTATTTT.

This clonotype was found a few times. The chain recombines TRBV7-2 with TRBJ1-1; perhaps TRBD1 as D (5 bases). V gave up 2 bases and J gave up 1 base, with 11 bases separating them. This CDR3 has 15 residues. Germline lookup yields CDR1 SGHTA and CDR2 FQGNSA. CDR3 protein: CASSLISGGNTEAFF. The CDR3 bases are TGTGCCAGCAGCTTAATTAGCGGGGGGAACACTGAAGCTTTCTTT.

The gene calls are TRBV3-1 and TRBJ2-1; D uncertain. V was shortened by 4 bases and J by 6 bases, with 10 bases between the two germline ends. This CDR3 region has 13 residues. Germline CDR1 is LGHDT and CDR2 is YNNKEL (reference sequence). CDR3 sequence reads: CASSPPMGNEQFF. DNA for the CDR3: TGTGCCAGCAGCCCCCCAATGGGCAATGAGCAGTTCTTC.

A few counts support this clonotype. This CDR3 reads CASSQVGQGVYEQYF. CDR3 DNA sequence: TGTGCCAGCAGCCAAGTCGGGCAGGGGGTCTACGAGCAGTACTTC. This sequence joins TRBV3-1 and TRBJ2-7; 7 nucleotides agree with TRBD1. Germline values: CDR1 LGHDT, CDR2 YNNKEL (reference sequence). V lost 1 base, J lost 3 bases, and 6 bases stayed unmatched. The CDR3 totals 15 residues.

This clonotype came up a few times. This chain uses TRBV5-1 with TRBJ2-7; D might be TRBD1 (5 bases). V was trimmed by 2 bases and J by 5 bases, leaving 14 bases between them. This CDR3 comprises 14 residues. Germline loops: CDR1 SGHRS, CDR2 YFSETQ. The CDR3 sequence: CASSLIGDPHEQYF. CDR3 nucleotide sequence: TGCGCCAGCAGCTTAATAGGGGATCCCCACGAGCAGTACTTC. The full variable domain, its missing parts supplied by reference TRBV5-1 and TRBJ2-7, is KAGVTQTPRYLIKTRGQQVTLSCSPISGHRSVSWYQQTPGQGLQFLFEYFSETQRNKGNFPGRFSGRQFSNSRSEMNVSTLELGDSALYLCASSLIGDPHEQYFGPGTRLTVT.

This clonotype was counted a few times. This chain links TRBV4-1 with TRBJ2-3; D call uncertain. The germline V gene encodes CDR1 MGHRA and CDR2 YSYEKL. V shed 0 bases and J shed 8 bases, with 6 bases lying between them. The CDR3 runs 12 residues. CDR3 in DNA: TGCGCCAGCAGCCAAGAATTTGGTACGCAGTATTTT. This gives the protein CASSQEFGTQYF.

The genes are TRBV9 and TRBJ1-2, with D tentatively TRBD1 (6 bases). Germline CDR1 SGDLS, CDR2 YYNGEE. The length of the CDR3 is 12 residues. The V end was cut by 4 bases, the J end by 8 bases, with 12 bases between. CDR3 in amino acids: CASSTTGLGYTF. DNA of the CDR3: TGTGCCAGCAGCACTACAGGGCTGGGCTACACCTTC.

This clonotype was counted at least ten times. V and J are TRBV29-1 and TRBJ1-1; 10 bases agree with TRBD1. V dropped 7 bases and J dropped 7; count of bases not matched to a gene: 12. Germline values: CDR1 SQVTM, CDR2 ANQGSEA. The CDR3 has 14 amino acids. CDR3 DNA sequence: TGCAGCGGCGTCCAGACAGGGGGCAACGGTGAAGCTTTCTTT. Protein sequence: CSGVQTGGNGEAFF.

In this sample, this clonotype turned up many times. This chain links TRBV28 with TRBJ1-1; the D is unclear. V lost 3 bases, J lost 8 bases, and 10 bases lay in between. The germline gives CDR1 MDHEN, CDR2 SYDVKM. The CDR3 is 12 residues long. This chain's CDR3 is CASSFLAGEAFF. DNA for the CDR3: TGTGCCAGCAGTTTCCTGGCCGGGGAAGCTTTCTTT.